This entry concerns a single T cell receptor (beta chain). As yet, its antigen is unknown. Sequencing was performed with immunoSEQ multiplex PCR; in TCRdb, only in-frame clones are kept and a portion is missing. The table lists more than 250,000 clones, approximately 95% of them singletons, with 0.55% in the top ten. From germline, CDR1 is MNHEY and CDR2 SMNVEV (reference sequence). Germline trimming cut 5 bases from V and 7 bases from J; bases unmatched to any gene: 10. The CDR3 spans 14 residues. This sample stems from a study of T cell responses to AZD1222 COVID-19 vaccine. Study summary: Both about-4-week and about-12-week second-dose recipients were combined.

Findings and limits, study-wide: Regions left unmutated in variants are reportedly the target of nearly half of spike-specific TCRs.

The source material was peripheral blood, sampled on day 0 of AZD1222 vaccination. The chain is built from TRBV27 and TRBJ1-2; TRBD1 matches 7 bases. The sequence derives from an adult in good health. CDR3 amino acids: CASSPTGPFAGYTF. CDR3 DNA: TGTGCCAGCAGTCCGACAGGGCCATTCGCTGGCTACACCTTC.